This is a list of T cell receptor beta chains from one sample in a study of T cells in Graves' hyperthyroidism and ophthalmopathy. Via MiXCR, TCRdb re-called the multiplex PCR reads, giving one row per CDR3 protein. The top ten hold around 7.7% of the sample, which has over 650,000 distinct CDR3 sequences, around 17% seen once. The sequencing sample was made of blood. These receptors came from a man aged 18 to 30 with Graves' hyperthyroidism. The CDR3 runs from the conserved cysteine through the conserved F or W. A D gene is named only where the DNA matches it firmly. Clone size, where shown, is once, few, many, or a class for clones that have expanded.

>.|TRBJ2-2|TRBV27|few
TGTGCCAGCAGTTCCCAGTGGAGGGTCGGGGAGCTGTTTTTT
CASSSQWRVGELFF
>TRBD1|TRBJ1-6|TRBV2|few
TGTGCCAGCAGTGAAGAGCGACAGGGGATTTCACCCCTCCACTTT
CASSEERQGISPLHF
>TRBD1|TRBJ1-3|TRBV7-8|few
TGTGCCAGCAGCTTACGGACAGGCTCTGGAAACACCATATATTTT
CASSLRTGSGNTIYF
>TRBD2|TRBJ2-7|TRBV30|.
TGTGCCTGGTCCGGAGCGGGAGACGAGCAGTACTTC
CAWSGAGDEQYF
>TRBD1|TRBJ2-5|TRBV7-8|many
TGTGCCAGCAGCCGAAACACCGGGACAGGAGAGACCCAGTACTTC
CASSRNTGTGETQYF
>.|TRBJ1-2|TRBV6-2/TRBV6-3|.
TGTGCCAGCAGTTATCCATACGGCTACACCTTC
CASSYPYGYTF
>.|TRBJ2-1|TRBV10-3|.
TGTGCCATCAGTGAGTTGACAATCCACAATGAGCAGTTCTTC
CAISELTIHNEQFF
>TRBD1|TRBJ1-1|TRBV24-1|.
TGTGCCACCAGTGAAACAGGGGGTTCTGAAGCTTTCTTT
CATSETGGSEAFF
>TRBD1|TRBJ1-5|TRBV30|many
TGTGCCTGGAGTACAGGGGAGCAGCCCCAGCATTTT
CAWSTGEQPQHF
>.|TRBJ1-1|TRBV7-3|few
TGTGCCAGCAGCGATATGTGGGGCACTGAAGCTTTCTTT
CASSDMWGTEAFF
>.|TRBJ2-1|TRBV27|many
TGTGCCAGGGGGTGGCCCTACAATGAGCAGTTCTTC
CARGWPYNEQFF
>.|TRBJ2-1|TRBV4-1|few
TGCGCCAGCAGCAGACGGGACACAACCCCAAATGAGCAGTTCTTC
CASSRRDTTPNEQFF
>TRBD2|TRBJ2-1|TRBV24-1|.
TGTGCCACCAGTGATCCGCAGACTAGCGGTGATTCCTACAATGAGCAGTTCTTC
CATSDPQTSGDSYNEQFF
>TRBD2|TRBJ2-3|TRBV13|many
TGTGCCAGCAGTCCCGAACAGACTAGCTACGATACGCAGTATTTT
CASSPEQTSYDTQYF
>.|TRBJ2-4|TRBV12-3/TRBV12-4|many
TGTGCCAGCAGTTTTGCAGGGGTTATTGCCAAAAACATTCAGTACTTC
CASSFAGVIAKNIQYF
>TRBD2|TRBJ2-5|TRBV20-1|many
TGCAGTGCTAAGGGACTAGCGGGGGCCGAAGAGACCCAGTACTTC
CSAKGLAGAEETQYF
>TRBD1|TRBJ2-1|TRBV20-1|few
TGCAGCGCTGAGACAGGGCTTAACAATGAGCAGTTCTTC
CSAETGLNNEQFF
>TRBD2|TRBJ2-2|TRBV19|.
TGTGCCAGTAGTATGGCTAGCGGGAGGGCTAACACCGGGGAGCTGTTTTTT
CASSMASGRANTGELFF
>.|TRBJ1-1|TRBV7-8|few
TGTGCCAGCAGCTTAGCCGGACTCAGCTATGAAGCTTTCTTT
CASSLAGLSYEAFF
>TRBD2|TRBJ2-1|TRBV29-1|.
TGCAGCTTCCTTTCCGGGAGGGAAGAGAATGAGCAGTTCTTC
CSFLSGREENEQFF
>TRBD1|TRBJ1-6|TRBV18|few
TGTGCCAGCTCACCAGTAGCAGTCCAGGGGGCTTATAATTCACCCCTCCACTTT
CASSPVAVQGAYNSPLHF
>TRBD1|TRBJ2-6|TRBV7-2|many
TGTGCCAGCAGATGGACAGGGTCTGGGGCCAACGTCCTGACTTTC
CASRWTGSGANVLTF
>.|TRBJ2-1|TRBV7-2|many
TGTGCCAGCAGCTTAGAATACGGTGGGTACAATGAGCAGTTCTTC
CASSLEYGGYNEQFF
>.|TRBJ1-1|TRBV7-8|many
TGTGCCAGCAGCAGGGGGGGAAGGATGAACACTGAAGCTTTCTTT
CASSRGGRMNTEAFF
>TRBD1|TRBJ1-1|TRBV28|few
TGTGCCAGCAGTTTGATTCCCTACAGGGGGACCTTCACTGAAGCTTTCTTT
CASSLIPYRGTFTEAFF
>TRBD1|TRBJ2-7|TRBV12-3/TRBV12-4|.
TGTGCCAGCAGTTTGGACAGGGTAAGGGGCGAGCAGTACTTC
CASSLDRVRGEQYF
>TRBD2|TRBJ2-3|TRBV7-9|many
TGTGCCAGCAGCTCAGCGGGAGGAGCCACAGATACGCAGTATTTT
CASSSAGGATDTQYF
>.|TRBJ2-5|TRBV24-1|.
TGTGCCACCAGTGATTTGCCTGATCATGGGGAGGAGACCCAGTACTTC
CATSDLPDHGEETQYF
>.|TRBJ2-5|TRBV2|many
TGTGCCAGCAGCCCTGGACAGACCCACCAAGAGACCCAGTACTTC
CASSPGQTHQETQYF
>TRBD2|TRBJ2-5|TRBV5-4|few
TGTGCCAGCAGCTTGGGCGGCGGGAGGGTAGAGACCCAGTACTTC
CASSLGGGRVETQYF
>.|TRBJ2-7|TRBV6-5|many
TGTGCCAGCAGTTACTACGTGACTACCACCTACGAGCAGTACTTC
CASSYYVTTTYEQYF
>.|TRBJ1-6|TRBV28|.
TGTGCCAGCAGTTCCCCCGGGACAACTAATTCACCCCTCCACTTT
CASSSPGTTNSPLHF
>TRBD2|TRBJ2-3|TRBV24-1|many
TGTGCCACCAGTGATTTGGGGCTAGCGGGCACAGATACGCAGTATTTT
CATSDLGLAGTDTQYF
>TRBD2|TRBJ2-1|TRBV4-1|.
TGCGCCAGCAGCCAAGATGGCCGGGGACTAGCGGGAAACAATGAGCAGTTCTTC
CASSQDGRGLAGNNEQFF
>.|TRBJ2-3|TRBV7-3|many
TGTGCCAGCAGCACGCTAGTTCGTGGGGATACGCAGTATTTT
CASSTLVRGDTQYF
>.|TRBJ2-3|TRBV5-1|.
TGCGCCAGCAGCTTGGGTTCGACCGGAGTTTACACAGATACGCAGTATTTT
CASSLGSTGVYTDTQYF
>.|TRBJ2-2|TRBV3-1|.
TGTGCCAGCAGCCCCTCGGGTGTGGGCACCGGGGAGCTGTTTTTT
CASSPSGVGTGELFF
>TRBD2|TRBJ2-1|TRBV5-1|few
TGCGCCAGCGGCCTCGCGCGCGGGAGGGACCATGAGCAGTTCTTC
CASGLARGRDHEQFF
>.|TRBJ2-3|TRBV3-1|.
TGTGCCAGCAGCCAGAGCCGGGCCAACGCAGATACGCAGTATTTT
CASSQSRANADTQYF
>.|TRBJ1-1|TRBV6-9|few
TGTGCCAGCAGTTATGGGGAGGGCACTGAAGCTTTCTTT
CASSYGEGTEAFF
>.|TRBJ2-1|TRBV20-1|many
TGCAGTGCTAGGGATGGGGCTGCCTTCTCCTACAATGAGCAGTTCTTC
CSARDGAAFSYNEQFF
>.|TRBJ2-7|TRBV20-1|few
TGCAGTGCTCTATGGGACTTCCACGAGCAGTACTTC
CSALWDFHEQYF
>.|TRBJ1-1|TRBV10-3|few
TGTGCCATCAGTGGGGTCAGCCACGACCTGAACGCTGAAGCTTTCTTT
CAISGVSHDLNAEAFF
>TRBD2|TRBJ2-1|TRBV6-1|.
TGTGCCAGCAGTAGACAAAGCGGGAGGGCCGCAAATGAGCAGTTCTTC
CASSRQSGRAANEQFF
>TRBD2|TRBJ2-7|TRBV20-1|few
TGCAGTGCTAGCCCCCCTTACGGGACTAGCGGGAGCTACGAGCAGTACTTC
CSASPPYGTSGSYEQYF
>.|TRBJ2-7|TRBV11-2|few
TGTGCCAGCAGCTTAGAGGTGCTAGCCGTCGAGCAGTACTTC
CASSLEVLAVEQYF
>TRBD1|TRBJ2-7|TRBV7-3|many
TGTGCCAGTCTGGGCGGGGACAGGGGCTACGAGCAGTACTTC
CASLGGDRGYEQYF
>.|TRBJ2-7|TRBV12-3/TRBV12-4|many
TGTGCCAGCAGAAGGGCTCTCCGGGAGCAGTACTTC
CASRRALREQYF
>TRBD2|TRBJ2-1|TRBV12-3/TRBV12-4|few
TGTGCCAGCAGTTGGACTAGCGGTATCTCCTACAATGAGCAGTTCTTC
CASSWTSGISYNEQFF
>.|TRBJ2-6|TRBV29-1|.
TGCAGCGTTGTCCGACCAGGGTTCGGGGCCAACGTCCTGACTTTC
CSVVRPGFGANVLTF
>TRBD2|TRBJ2-2|TRBV5-1|.
TGCGCCAGCAGCCTAAAACCTAGCGGGAGTGACACCGGGGAGCTGTTTTTT
CASSLKPSGSDTGELFF
>.|TRBJ1-1|TRBV7-8|many
TGTGCCAGCAGGGAGGCAGGCCCCATGAACACTGAAGCTTTCTTT
CASREAGPMNTEAFF
>.|TRBJ2-1|TRBV3-1|.
TGTGCCAGCAGTCATGCGGCAGGGATGGTCTACAATGAGCAGTTCTTC
CASSHAAGMVYNEQFF
>.|TRBJ2-1|TRBV14|.
TGTGCCAGCAGCCCGTACGAAAAGGCGGGATGGTACAATGAGCAGTTCTTC
CASSPYEKAGWYNEQFF
>.|TRBJ1-2|TRBV5-1|.
TGCGCCAGCAGCCCCGACCCGACCCAGGGCTACACCTTC
CASSPDPTQGYTF
>.|TRBJ1-3|TRBV7-2|.
TGTGCCAGCAGCTACAGTTCTAGCTCTGGAAACACCATATATTTT
CASSYSSSSGNTIYF
>TRBD2|TRBJ2-7|TRBV19|few
TGTGCCAGTAGTATTGGGACTAGCGGGAGGGGCGAGCAGTACTTC
CASSIGTSGRGEQYF
>.|TRBJ2-6|TRBV11-2|many
TGTGCCAGCAGGCAACCGGGACTCCACTCTGGGGCCAACGTCCTGACTTTC
CASRQPGLHSGANVLTF
>.|TRBJ1-1|TRBV19|.
TGTGCCAGTAGCCCCCAAGGGCGGTGGATGAACACTGAAGCTTTCTTT
CASSPQGRWMNTEAFF
>TRBD1|TRBJ1-4|TRBV3-1|.
TGTGCCAGCAGCCCCCAGGGGACAGCCCTAGGGGAAAAACTGTTTTTT
CASSPQGTALGEKLFF